Included here is one T cell receptor (beta chain) sequence, with context. The data belong to a study of blood T cell repertoires in COVID-19. Study details: The samples span acute and convalescent COVID-19 from the United States, Italy and Spain.

V lost 3 bases to trimming and J lost 11 bases, with 16 bases between them. The CDR3 runs to 13 residues. Here immunoSEQ multiplex PCR was the method, and the copy in TCRdb shows in-frame clones only, minus some. Of about 210,000 clones listed, 85% to 90% are singletons. The receptor was isolated from a man aged 18 to 29 with active or convalescent COVID-19. Sequencing was performed on peripheral blood. This sequence joins TRBV12-3 or TRBV12-4 and TRBJ1-1, with TRBD1 as a possible D gene (5 bases). This CDR3 reads CASSFSGAVKAFF. CDR3 DNA sequence: TGTGCCAGCAGTTTCTCTGGGGCCGTGAAGGCTTTCTTT.